This T cell receptor beta chain appears in the sequencing data of a study of shared clonotypes between healthy human individuals. Whole-study results and caveats: Compared with clonotypes that all four donors shared, non-shared clonotypes had lower generation probabilities.

Naive CD8 cells were CD45RO-negative, positively selected for CCR7, excluding terminally differentiated effector memory CD45RA+ cells. In regard to this clone: The antigen remains undetermined.

Germline loops: CDR1 MGHDK, CDR2 SYGVNS. The CDR3 runs 15 residues. V was trimmed by 0 bases and J by 1 base, leaving 6 bases between them. At deep level, the assay was performed. Clones were read by immunoSEQ multiplex PCR, and TCRdb kept only the in-frame ones, dropping some. This table holds some 1,900,000 clones, roughly 94% found once. The TCR comes from a man between 18 and 29 years old in good health. This chain links TRBV25-1 with TRBJ2-2, with D uncertain. The sample was naive CD8+ T cells sorted from blood. The CDR3, as DNA: TGTGCCAGCAGTGAATATGTATTGAACACCGGGGAGCTGTTTTTT. It is translated as CASSEYVLNTGELFF.